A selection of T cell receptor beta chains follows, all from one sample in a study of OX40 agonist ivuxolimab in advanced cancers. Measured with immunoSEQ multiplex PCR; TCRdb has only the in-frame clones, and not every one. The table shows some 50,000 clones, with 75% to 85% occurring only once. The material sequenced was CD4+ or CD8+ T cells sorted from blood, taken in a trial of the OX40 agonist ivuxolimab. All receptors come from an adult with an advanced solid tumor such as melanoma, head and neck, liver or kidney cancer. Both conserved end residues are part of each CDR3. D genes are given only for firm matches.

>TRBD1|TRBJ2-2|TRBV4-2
CASSQGTGATGELFF
TGTGCCAGCAGCCAAGGAACAGGGGCCACCGGGGAGCTGTTTTTT
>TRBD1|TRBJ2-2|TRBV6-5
CASSYWDRVGTGELFF
TGTGCCAGCAGTTACTGGGACAGGGTGGGCACCGGGGAGCTGTTTTTT
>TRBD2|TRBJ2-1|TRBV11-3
CASSLVGTSGFSYNEQFF
TGTGCCAGCAGCTTAGTAGGGACTAGCGGATTCTCCTACAATGAGCAGTTCTTC
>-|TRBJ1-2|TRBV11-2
CASSPSPGYGYTF
TGTGCCAGCAGCCCCTCACCTGGCTATGGCTACACCTTC
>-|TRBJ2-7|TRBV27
CASSLSGLQRAYEQYF
TGTGCCAGCAGTTTATCCGGACTACAGCGAGCCTACGAGCAGTACTTC
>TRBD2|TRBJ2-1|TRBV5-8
CASSLTSGSISEQFF
TGTGCCAGCAGCTTGACTAGCGGGAGTATAAGTGAGCAGTTCTTC
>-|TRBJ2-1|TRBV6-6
CASSYTVLSSYNEQFF
TGTGCCAGCAGTTACACGGTACTTAGCTCCTACAATGAGCAGTTCTTC
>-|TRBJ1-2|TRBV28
CASSRLGGRQHGYTF
TGTGCCAGCAGCCGCCTCGGGGGCAGGCAGCATGGCTACACCTTC
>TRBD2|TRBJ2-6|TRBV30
CAWKFVSGSFGANVLTF
TGTGCCTGGAAGTTCGTTAGCGGGAGCTTTGGGGCCAACGTCCTGACTTTC
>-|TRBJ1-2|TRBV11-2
CASSFQTALVLGYGYTF
TGTGCCAGCAGCTTTCAGACAGCCTTGGTCCTCGGCTATGGCTACACCTTC